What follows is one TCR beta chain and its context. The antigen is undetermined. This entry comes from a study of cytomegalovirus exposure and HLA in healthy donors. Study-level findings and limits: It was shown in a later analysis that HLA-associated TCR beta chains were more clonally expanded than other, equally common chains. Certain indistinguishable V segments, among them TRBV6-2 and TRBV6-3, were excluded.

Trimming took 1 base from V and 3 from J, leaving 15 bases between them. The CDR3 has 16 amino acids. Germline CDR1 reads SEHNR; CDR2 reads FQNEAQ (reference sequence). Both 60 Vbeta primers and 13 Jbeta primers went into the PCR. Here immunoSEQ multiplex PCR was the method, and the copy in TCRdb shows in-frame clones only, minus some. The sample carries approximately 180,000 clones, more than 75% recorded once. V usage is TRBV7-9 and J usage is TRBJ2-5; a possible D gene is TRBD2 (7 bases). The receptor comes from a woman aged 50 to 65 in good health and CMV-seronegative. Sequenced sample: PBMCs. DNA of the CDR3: TGTGCCAGCAGCTTAGTCCGGGGGGCACTAAAAGAGACCCAGTACTTC. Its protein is CASSLVRGALKETQYF.